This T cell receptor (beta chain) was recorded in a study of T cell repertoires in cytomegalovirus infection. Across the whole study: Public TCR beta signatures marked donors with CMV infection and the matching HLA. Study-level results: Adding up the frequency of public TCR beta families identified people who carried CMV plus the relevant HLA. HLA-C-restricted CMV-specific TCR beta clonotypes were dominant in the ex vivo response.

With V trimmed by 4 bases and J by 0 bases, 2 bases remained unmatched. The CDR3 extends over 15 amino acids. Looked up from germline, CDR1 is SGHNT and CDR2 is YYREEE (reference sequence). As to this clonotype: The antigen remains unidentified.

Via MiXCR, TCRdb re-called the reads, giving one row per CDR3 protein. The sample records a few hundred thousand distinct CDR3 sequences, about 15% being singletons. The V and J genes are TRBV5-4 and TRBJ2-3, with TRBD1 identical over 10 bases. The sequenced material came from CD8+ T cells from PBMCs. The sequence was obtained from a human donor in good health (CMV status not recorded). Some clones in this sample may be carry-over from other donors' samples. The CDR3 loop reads CASSRDRGSTDTQYF. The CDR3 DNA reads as TGTGCCAGCAGCCGGGACAGGGGAAGCACAGATACGCAGTATTTT.